This TCR beta chain was identified in a study of T cells in localized non-small cell lung cancer. This clone appeared a single time. This CDR3 has 17 residues. The V and J ends lost 3 bases and 1 base, in that order; junction bases with no gene match: 9. The V gene's germline CDR1 is SGHVS and CDR2 FQNEAQ. Measured with immunoSEQ multiplex PCR; TCRdb has only the in-frame clones, and not every one. The table includes roughly 38,000 clones, about 88% detected once. V gene TRBV7-8 combines with J gene TRBJ2-5; 9 bases are a match to TRBD2. Sequenced here: peripheral blood, sampled before any cancer treatment. The sequence came from a man aged 18-55 years with stage I lung adenocarcinoma. The CDR3 nucleotides are TGTGCCAGCAGCTTGGGACGTCGCGGGGGGGCCCAAGAGACCCAGTACTTC. This translates into CASSLGRRGGAQETQYF. Using reference TRBV7-8 and TRBJ2-5 for the parts outside the CDR3, the full variable domain is GAGVSQSPRYKVAKRGQDVALRCDPISGHVSLFWYQQALGQGPEFLTYFQNEAQLDKSGLPSDRFFAERPEGSVSTLKIQRTQQEDSAVYLCASSLGRRGGAQETQYFGPGTRLLVL.